This T cell receptor beta chain is from a study of T cell responses to AZD1222 COVID-19 vaccine. Whole-study results and caveats: White British donors predominated, females outnumbered males, and clonal diversity was possibly underestimated. Spike-specific TCR breadth and depth grew following two AZD1222 doses.

TCRdb's copy holds only in-frame clones and misses some; the assay was immunoSEQ multiplex PCR. The profile covers roughly 140,000 clones, with approximately 92% appearing a single time and 2.5% to 4% taken by the ten largest. Second-dose groups at about 4 or about 12 weeks were pooled. The CDR3 totals 15 residues. V shed 8 bases and J 0 bases; nucleotides not matched to a gene: 9. Germline CDR1 is SQVTM and CDR2 is ANQGSEA. Regarding this clone: Its antigen remains unidentified.

V usage is TRBV29-1 and J usage is TRBJ2-1; 8 bases are shared with TRBD2. This TCR was recovered from an adult who received the AZD1222 COVID-19 vaccine. This specimen was peripheral blood, taken 28 days after the second AZD1222 dose. In DNA form, the CDR3 reads TGCAGCACAAGCGCCGGGGGGGGCTCCTACAATGAGCAGTTCTTC. Encoded protein: CSTSAGGGSYNEQFF.